This entry concerns a single T cell receptor (beta chain). Its target is not known. Trimming left V 4 bases short and J 3 bases short, with 13 bases between. This CDR3 region has 15 residues. Germline assignment: CDR1 SGHRS and CDR2 YFSETQ. Assay used: immunoSEQ multiplex PCR; TCRdb lists only in-frame clones, some missing. The sample gives roughly 700,000 clones, 89% of which show up once; over 1.3% is in the top ten. This record belongs to a study of Ad26.COV2.S vaccination and SARS-CoV-2 variants. As to treatment: about 20 received Ad26.COV2.S at low or high dose, single or two shots; about five received placebo; per-sample allocation not given. The samples date from day 63 after the first vaccine or placebo injection. Study-wide points: Participants given vaccine showed non-spike TCR breadth similar to that of placebo recipients. Substantial response breadth was reportedly seen for spike-specific CD8+ and CD4+ T cells after vaccination.

The material was peripheral blood, obtained in a trial of Ad26.COV2.S vaccine versus placebo. This sequence was found in a person between 18 and 60 years old who received the Ad26.COV2.S COVID-19 vaccine or a placebo. This sequence joins TRBV5-1 and TRBJ2-2, with D perhaps TRBD1 (5 bases). The CDR3: CASSRVKGDTGELFF. CDR3 nucleotides: TGCGCCAGCAGCCGTGTAAAAGGGGACACCGGGGAGCTGTTTTTT.